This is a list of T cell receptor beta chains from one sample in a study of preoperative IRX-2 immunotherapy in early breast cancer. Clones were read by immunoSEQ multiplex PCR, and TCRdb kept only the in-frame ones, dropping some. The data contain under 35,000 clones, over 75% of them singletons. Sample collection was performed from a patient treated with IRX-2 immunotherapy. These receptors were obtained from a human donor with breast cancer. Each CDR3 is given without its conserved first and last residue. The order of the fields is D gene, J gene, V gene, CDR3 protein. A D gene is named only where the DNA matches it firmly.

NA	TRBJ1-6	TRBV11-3	ASRLGGLLYSPLH
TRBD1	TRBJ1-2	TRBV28	ASRQTGTAHGYT
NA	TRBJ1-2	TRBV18	ASSRRIGSGYT
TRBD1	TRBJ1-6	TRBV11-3	ASSSQGAHGSPLH
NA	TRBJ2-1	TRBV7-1	ASSPGAILGAEQF
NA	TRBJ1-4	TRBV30	AWKEGGNEKLF
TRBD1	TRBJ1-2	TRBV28	ASSVPGQGNYGYT
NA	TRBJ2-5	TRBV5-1	ASSLGRGSLQETQY
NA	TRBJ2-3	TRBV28	ASSWADSTDTQY
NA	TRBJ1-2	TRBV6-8	ASTGGIRVPYGYT
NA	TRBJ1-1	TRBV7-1	ASSPGPTPNTEAF
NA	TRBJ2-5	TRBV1	ASSQDRSGTSLETQY
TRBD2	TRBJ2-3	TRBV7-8	ASSLVRGGRTDTQY
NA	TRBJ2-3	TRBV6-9	ASSSGLDTQY
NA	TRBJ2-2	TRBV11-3	ASIRHPANTGELF
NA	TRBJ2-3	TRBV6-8	ASSYSSVTDTQY
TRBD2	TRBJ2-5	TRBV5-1	ASSLQRGGPETQY
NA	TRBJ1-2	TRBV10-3	AISELVPDGYT
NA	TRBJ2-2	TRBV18	ASSPNVGTGELF
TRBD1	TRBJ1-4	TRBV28	ASCIFPGQLNEKLF
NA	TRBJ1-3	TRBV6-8	ASSFRAGNTIY
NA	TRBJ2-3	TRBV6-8	ASSGPLGALQY
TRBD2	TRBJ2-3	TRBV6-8	ASSSTSARTDTQY
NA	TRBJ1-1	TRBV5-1	ASGTGIFGRTEAF
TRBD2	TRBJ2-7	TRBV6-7	ASSWASGRVSYEQY
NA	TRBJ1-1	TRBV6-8	ASSYRGHEAF
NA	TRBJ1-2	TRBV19	ASKGRHYGYT
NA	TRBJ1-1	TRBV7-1	ASSSGPGTEAF
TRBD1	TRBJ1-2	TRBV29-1	SVTPTGINYGYT
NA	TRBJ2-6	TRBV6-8	ASSADRAGANVLT
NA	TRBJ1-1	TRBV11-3	ASSQVVNPNTEAF
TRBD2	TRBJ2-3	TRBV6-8	ALSREGTDTQY
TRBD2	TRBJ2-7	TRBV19	ASSIGGLAGVHEQY
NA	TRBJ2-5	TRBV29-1	SVGEGPGETQY
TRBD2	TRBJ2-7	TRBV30	AWSVPLRTRLYEQY
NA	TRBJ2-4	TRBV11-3	ASSLGTDLQIAKNIQY
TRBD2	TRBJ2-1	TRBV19	ASTIHPGLAGGTYNEQF
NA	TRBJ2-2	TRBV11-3	ASSSQAIRKRNTGELF
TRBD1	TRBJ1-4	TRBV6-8	ASSYSSPGQGNEKLF
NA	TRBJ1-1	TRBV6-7	ASNGNLPGGTDTEAF
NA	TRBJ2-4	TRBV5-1	ASSLAPGLDIQY
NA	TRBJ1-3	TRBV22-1	ASKNDLLRNTIY
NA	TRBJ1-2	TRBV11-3	ASSLDRRGVGFYGYT
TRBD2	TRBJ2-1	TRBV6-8	ASSYRKGTSGNEQF
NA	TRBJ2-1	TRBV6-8	ASSYFRENNEQF
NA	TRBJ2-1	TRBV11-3	ASSSGASSYNEQF
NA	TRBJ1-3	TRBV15	ATSRDLGSGNTIY
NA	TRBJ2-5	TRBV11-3	ASSLGGVKETQY
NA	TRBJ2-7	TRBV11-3	ASSLQINTFLSYEQY
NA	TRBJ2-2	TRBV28	ASSAPVAGELF
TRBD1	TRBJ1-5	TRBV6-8	ASNRGRDQPQH